The present T cell receptor (beta chain) was sequenced within a study of blood T cell repertoires in COVID-19. The wider study: The samples span acute and convalescent COVID-19 from the United States, Italy and Spain.

The CDR3 extends over 15 amino acids. With 6 bases removed from V and 1 base from J, the gap between germline ends came to 15 bases. The germline V gene encodes CDR1 WNHNN and CDR2 SYGVQD (reference sequence). In the original processing: Reference gene primer amplification yielded estimated nucleated cell counts. Clones were read by immunoSEQ multiplex PCR, and TCRdb kept only the in-frame ones, dropping some. The V and J calls and the clone size are those of that table, but D and trimming were determined from the DNA. Of around 200,000 clones in the sample, over 65% were seen once. The material sequenced was peripheral blood. The TCR comes from a person between 65 and 79 years old with COVID-19, enrolled during active disease. The J gene is TRBJ1-2, the V gene TRBV10-1; TRBD1 is a possible D gene (5 bases). This chain's CDR3 is CASRSGGYHNYGYTF. The CDR3 DNA reads as TGCGCCAGCAGGTCGGGGGGGTATCATAACTATGGCTACACCTTC.